This T cell receptor beta chain was identified during a study of shared clonotypes between healthy human individuals (dated by TCRdb to between 2020 and 2021). Broadly, across the study: The cohort included three men and a couple of women between 18 and 49 years of age. Each donor's leukapheresis produced roughly between roughly 0.94 and 9.5 billion PBMCs. To estimate repertoire size and how much clonotypes are shared between individuals, the study performed deep sequencing of blood TCR repertoires from 4 to 6 healthy adults. For each donor, CD4 naive and CD4 memory were each run on three plates, CD8 naive on two plates, and CD8 memory on one plate. Libraries were prepared and TCR repertoires were sequenced by different laboratories using diverse techniques, in order to increase sequencing depth and limit assay-specific biases. General conclusions and limits of the study: Larger estimated clonotype richness was generally found for naive subsets than for memory subsets. Pairwise subsampling led to the expectation that sequencing depth would affect the degree of clonotype sharing among donors. When several donors were compared, the shared fraction of clonotypes was approximately 5% for naive CD4, about 4% for naive CD8, roughly 2.3% for memory CD4, and 0.4% for memory CD8. The small number of donors limited the genetic and exposure-history diversity represented. Sampling was restricted to blood, and TCR repertoires in tissue are likely to differ from TCR repertoires in blood. Compared with non-shared clonotypes, clonotypes shared by all four sorted-subset donors had higher generation probabilities. Even with the large sequencing depth, rarefaction of the sorted-subset datasets indicated that sequencing was incomplete.

Donors were healthy HIV-negative adults with no recently reported acute infections or vaccinations. Every donor was a Caucasian adult living in Nashville, Tennessee, USA. CD4+ T cells were enriched through magnetic negative selection, after which naive cells were positively selected on CD45RA and the remaining negative fraction served as the memory subset. Blood was collected by leukapheresis, and PBMCs were isolated by Ficoll-Histopaque density gradient centrifugation and then cryopreserved in liquid nitrogen vapor phase. Analytical flow cytometry was used to check the purity and quantity of each magnetically sorted T cell population. Each sorted fraction had its genomic DNA isolated and then quantified by UV absorbance on a Nanodrop 2000c. As regards this clone: Its antigen remains unidentified. Per-base quality was not reported, and no clone a single base away is much larger than it. The sample holds other DNA sequences that translate to the same CDR3.

Using the deep immunoSEQ assay, TCR CDR3 regions were amplified from genomic DNA by multiplex PCR. For each cell subset, the extracted genomic DNA was distributed evenly across all wells of several immunoSEQ 96-well plates, and each plate served as one replicate. For sorted subsets, each replicate PCR was loaded with around 200 ng genomic DNA, equivalent to some 31,000 T cell genomes. Purified libraries were quantified with a Qubit 3.0 fluorometer, sized on a Bioanalyzer 2100, and re-quantified with the KAPA Library Quantification kit. Each immunoSEQ 96-well plate was sequenced on its own single-read 150-cycle Illumina NextSeq 550 flow cell. The original methods were these. The immunoSEQ output contained only junctional sequences without quality scores, so filtering could not match that applied to full-length reads. Sequences were annotated with PyIR, a Python wrapper for IgBLAST v1.9, and V/J genes and CDR3 were assigned using IMGT germline references. Reads were removed for weak V/J assignments (E-value above 1e-6), missing CDR3, stop codons, out-of-frame junctions, or ambiguous translated residues. A V3J clonotype was defined by an identical inferred V gene, J gene, and CDR3 amino acid sequence. The percentage overlap between two repertoires was calculated by dividing the number of shared unique clonotypes by the size of the smaller repertoire. RTK rarefaction, the Chao1 estimator, and Recon v2.1 estimates of unobserved clonotypes were used to assess repertoire richness. For all TCRbeta clonotypes obtained by the gDNA method from several donors, generation probabilities were computed with OLGA. Imported from immuneACCESS, the table was reduced by TCRdb to in-frame sequences with V and J called. These copies leave out some clones; in studies compared against another copy, an unresolved V gene accounts for under half, and the cause of the remainder is not known. The V and J calls and clone size were taken over from that table, and D and trimming were inferred from the DNA. Within this sample are a few million clones, with approximately 96% of them counted one time only. Of the sample, 0.1% to 0.15% is held by the ten largest clones.

The germline V gene yields MNHNS for CDR1 and SASEGT for CDR2. The CDR3 covers 13 residues, taking in both the cysteine and the phenylalanine. Solely the CDR3 DNA is kept, with 39 bases framed from the first base. V is cut by 4 bases and J by 4 bases, and the space between the germline ends is 11 bases. The receptor's source is a man between 18 and 35 years old in good health. Sequencing was carried out using naive CD4+ T cells sorted from blood. Taken with the paper, the label for cell subset or site translates to: CD45RA+ positively selected. The rearrangement combines TRBV6-1 with TRBJ2-7; TRBD1 could be the D gene, as 6 bases match. The DNA sequence is TGTGCCAGCAGTGCCGGGACACCATACGAGCAGTACTTC. Its protein is CASSAGTPYEQYF.